These 5 T cell receptor beta chains share one sample of origin, sequenced in a study of blood T cell repertoires in COVID-19. Measured with immunoSEQ multiplex PCR; TCRdb has only the in-frame clones, and not every one. The repertoire holds around 200,000 clones, with more than 75% as singletons. Sequencing input: peripheral blood. Every receptor here comes from a woman aged 18-29 years who had recovered from COVID-19.

The V gene is TRBV6-6, the J gene TRBJ2-1; a weak D match, TRBD2 (6 bases). CDR1 MNHNY and CDR2 SVGAGI come from the germline V gene (reference sequence). V was clipped by 10 bases and J by 10 bases, with 17 bases between them. CDR3 length: 12 amino acids. The CDR3 DNA follows: TGTGCCACCTCCCCCGGGACTTACGAGCAGTTCTTC. It is translated as CATSPGTYEQFF.

In DNA, the CDR3 is TGCAGCGTTGAAACAGGAAGTTGGCTCGGGCAGTTCTTC. It yields the protein CSVETGSWLGQFF. J is TRBJ2-1 and V is TRBV29-1; D might be TRBD1 (5 bases). Per germline, CDR1 SQVTM and CDR2 ANQGSEA. This CDR3 has 13 amino acids. Trimming left V 2 bases short and J 12 bases short, with 17 bases between.

The genes are TRBV7-9 and TRBJ2-3; 8 bases match TRBD2. V was pared by 3 bases and J by 2 bases, with 4 bases of the junction left unmatched. The CDR3 is 15 residues long. Germline CDR1 SEHNR, CDR2 FQNEAQ (reference sequence). The CDR3: CASSLVSGATDTQYF. CDR3 DNA: TGTGCCAGCAGCTTGGTTAGCGGGGCCACAGATACGCAGTATTTT.

This clone is categorized as medium-sized. V and J are TRBV5-1 and TRBJ2-1, with TRBD2 matching 14 bases. Germline assignment: CDR1 SGHRS and CDR2 YFSETQ. The CDR3 totals 15 residues. The V and J ends lost 4 bases and 14 bases, in that order; junction bases with no gene match: 11. The CDR3 sequence: CASSLTGLAGEEEFF. The CDR3 nucleotides read TGCGCCAGCAGCCTGACGGGACTAGCGGGAGAGGAGGAGTTCTTC. The full variable domain, in which reference TRBV5-1 and TRBJ2-1 provide the parts outside the CDR3, is KAGVTQTPRYLIKTRGQQVTLSCSPISGHRSVSWYQQTPGQGLQFLFEYFSETQRNKGNFPGRFSGRQFSNSRSEMNVSTLELGDSALYLCASSLTGLAGEEEFFGPGTRLTVL.

In its sample, this clone was seen once. The rearrangement joins TRBV7-2 to TRBJ2-5; tentative D call: TRBD2 (5 bases). This CDR3 has 14 amino acids. Germline V gene lookup returns CDR1 SGHTA and CDR2 FQGNSA. V was clipped by 2 bases and J by 2 bases, with 9 bases between them. The CDR3 sequence: CASSLLASQETQYF. The CDR3 bases are TGTGCCAGCAGCTTACTAGCAAGTCAAGAGACCCAGTACTTC.